This paragraph covers one TCR beta chain sequence. Its antigen is currently unknown. Naivety among CD8 cells was defined by CD45RO negativity and positive CCR7 selection, thereby excluding terminally differentiated effector memory CD45RA+ cells. Caucasian adults living in Nashville, Tennessee, provided all samples. Each subset's genomic DNA was split evenly across several immunoSEQ plates. Sequencing used immunoSEQ multiplex PCR; TCRdb keeps in-frame clones, though not all of them. Seen here are some 1,900,000 clones, approximately 95% observed once, and the top ten hold roughly 1%. These data come from a study of shared clonotypes between healthy human individuals. Looking at the study overall: A donor's plate count was three for CD4 naive and three for CD4 memory; CD8 naive had two and CD8 memory one.

Study conclusions and caveats: How much donors shared clonotypes was expected to be affected by sequencing depth.

The origin of this receptor is a man aged 18 to 30 in good health. The sample consisted of naive CD8+ T cells sorted from blood.

The CDR3 DNA sequence: TGTGCCATCAGTGACGGACTAGACGGGGAGCTGTTTTTT. This translates into CAISDGLDGELFF. The V gene is TRBV10-3, the J gene TRBJ2-2; 7 bases agree with TRBD2. V lost 3 bases to trimming and J lost 7 bases; unmatched junction nucleotides: 2. In germline, CDR1 is ENHRY, CDR2 SYGVKD. The CDR3 length is 13 residues.